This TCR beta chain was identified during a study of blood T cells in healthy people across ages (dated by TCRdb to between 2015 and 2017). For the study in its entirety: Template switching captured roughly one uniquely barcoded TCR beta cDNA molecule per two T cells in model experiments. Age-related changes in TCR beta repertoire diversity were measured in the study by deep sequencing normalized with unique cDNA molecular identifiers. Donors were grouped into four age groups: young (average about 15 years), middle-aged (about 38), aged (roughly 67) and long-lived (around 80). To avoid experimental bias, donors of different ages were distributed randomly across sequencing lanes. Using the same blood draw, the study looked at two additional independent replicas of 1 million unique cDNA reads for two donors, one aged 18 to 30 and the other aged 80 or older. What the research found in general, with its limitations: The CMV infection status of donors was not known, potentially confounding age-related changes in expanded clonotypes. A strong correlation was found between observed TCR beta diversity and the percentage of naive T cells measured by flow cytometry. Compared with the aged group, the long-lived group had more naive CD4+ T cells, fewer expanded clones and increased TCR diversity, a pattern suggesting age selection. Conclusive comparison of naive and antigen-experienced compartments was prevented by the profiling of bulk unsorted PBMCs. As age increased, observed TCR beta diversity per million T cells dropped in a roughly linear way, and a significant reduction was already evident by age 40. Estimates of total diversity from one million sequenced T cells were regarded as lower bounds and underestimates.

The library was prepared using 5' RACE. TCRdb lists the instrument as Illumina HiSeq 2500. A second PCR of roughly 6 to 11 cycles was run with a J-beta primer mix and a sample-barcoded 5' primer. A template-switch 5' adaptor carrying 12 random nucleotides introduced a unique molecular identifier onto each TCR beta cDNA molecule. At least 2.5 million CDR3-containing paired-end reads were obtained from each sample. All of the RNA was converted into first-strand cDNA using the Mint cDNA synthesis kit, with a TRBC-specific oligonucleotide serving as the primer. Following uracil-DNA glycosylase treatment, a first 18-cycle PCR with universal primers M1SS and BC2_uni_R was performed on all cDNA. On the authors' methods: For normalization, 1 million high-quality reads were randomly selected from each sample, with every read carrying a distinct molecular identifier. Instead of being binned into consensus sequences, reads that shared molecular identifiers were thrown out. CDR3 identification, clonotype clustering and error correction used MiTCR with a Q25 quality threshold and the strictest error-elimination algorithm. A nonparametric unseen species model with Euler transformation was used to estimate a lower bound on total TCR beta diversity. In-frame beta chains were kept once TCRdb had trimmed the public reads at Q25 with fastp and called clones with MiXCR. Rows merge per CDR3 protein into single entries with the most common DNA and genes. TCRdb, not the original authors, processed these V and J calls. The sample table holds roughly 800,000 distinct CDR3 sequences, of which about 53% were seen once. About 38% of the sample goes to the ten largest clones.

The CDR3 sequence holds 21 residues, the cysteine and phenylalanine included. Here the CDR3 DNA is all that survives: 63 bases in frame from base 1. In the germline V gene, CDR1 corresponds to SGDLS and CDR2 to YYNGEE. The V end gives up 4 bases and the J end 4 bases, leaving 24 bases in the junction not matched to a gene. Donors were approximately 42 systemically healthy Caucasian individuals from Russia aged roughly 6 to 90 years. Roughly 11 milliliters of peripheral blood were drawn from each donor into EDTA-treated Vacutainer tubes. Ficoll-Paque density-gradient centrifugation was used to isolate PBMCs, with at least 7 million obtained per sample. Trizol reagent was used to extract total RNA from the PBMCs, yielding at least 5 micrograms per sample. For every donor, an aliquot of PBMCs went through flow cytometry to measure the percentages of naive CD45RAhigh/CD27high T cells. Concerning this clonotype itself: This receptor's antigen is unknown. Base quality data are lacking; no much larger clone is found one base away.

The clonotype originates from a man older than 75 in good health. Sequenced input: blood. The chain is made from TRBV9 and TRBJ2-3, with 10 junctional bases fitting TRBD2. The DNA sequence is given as TGTGCCAGCAGCTATTCTGCTTCCAGGACTAGCGGTCGGAGGGGGGCAGATACGCAGTATTTT. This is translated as CASSYSASRTSGRRGADTQYF.